One sample yielded the 26 T cell receptor beta chains listed below, sequenced in a study of cytotoxic CD8 clonotypes in ibrutinib-treated CLL. Assay used: immunoSEQ multiplex PCR; TCRdb lists only in-frame clones, some missing. The sample lists 200,000 to 250,000 clones, roughly three quarters seen once, with about 6.4% in the top ten. The starting material was PBMCs, obtained after 12 months of ibrutinib treatment. These receptors came from a human donor with chronic lymphocytic leukemia.

The chain recombines TRBV7-3 with TRBJ1-1, with a possible D match to TRBD1 (5 bases). In germline, CDR1 is SGHTA, CDR2 FQGTGA. V dropped 5 bases and J dropped 4 bases, with 17 bases sitting between them. The length of the CDR3 is 15 residues. The CDR3 loop is CASSTTSGGSTEAFF. CDR3 nucleotides: TGTGCCAGCAGCACAACATCTGGGGGATCCACTGAAGCTTTCTTT.

The rearrangement joins TRBV19 to TRBJ2-7; TRBD1 matches 7 bases. CDR3 size: 15 residues. Germline loops: CDR1 LNHDA, CDR2 SQIVND (reference sequence). Trimming cost V 6 bases and J 5 bases; bases outside gene matches: 13. The CDR3 region has the DNA TGTGCCAGTAGCCCCCGCGCCCTGACAGGGAACGAGCAGTACTTC. Translation: CASSPRALTGNEQYF.

The V and J genes are TRBV29-1 and TRBJ2-5; 9 bases are shared with TRBD2. This CDR3 spans 15 amino acids. J gave up 5 bases and V 4 bases, and 11 bases lay outside the gene matches. CDR1 and CDR2 from the germline V gene are SQVTM and ANQGSEA. The CDR3 DNA follows: TGCAGCGTTGTAACGTCTAGCGGGGTTTGGGAGACCCAGTACTTC. The encoded protein is CSVVTSSGVWETQYF. Together with reference TRBV29-1 and TRBJ2-5, the CDR3 gives the full variable domain: SAVISQKPSRDICQRGTSLTIQCQVDSQVTMMFWYRQQPGQSLTLIATANQGSEATYESGFVIDKFPISRPNLTFSTLTVSNMSPEDSSIYLCSVVTSSGVWETQYFGPGTRLLVL.

The rearrangement links TRBV27 to TRBJ1-1; D is ambiguous. V dropped 5 bases and J dropped 8 bases, with 24 bases sitting between them. Germline V CDR1 and CDR2: MNHEY, SMNVEV (reference sequence). This CDR3 contains 16 residues. The DNA for the CDR3 is TGTGCCAGCAGTGTTGTCGCGATGGCCCAAAAAATCGAAGCTTTCTTT. As protein: CASSVVAMAQKIEAFF.

The chain couples TRBV30 to TRBJ1-2; unclear D gene. Germline V lookup: CDR1 GTSNPN, CDR2 SVGIG (reference sequence). The CDR3 is 13 residues long. With 0 bases removed from V and 3 bases from J, the gap between germline ends came to 8 bases. The CDR3 sequence: CAWSVSQYYGYTF. Written as DNA, the CDR3 is TGTGCCTGGAGTGTCTCACAGTACTATGGCTACACCTTC.

The genes are TRBV18 and TRBJ2-1; D perhaps matches TRBD1 (6 bases). V was shortened by 1 base and J by 9 bases, with 10 bases between the two germline ends. The CDR3 extends over 13 amino acids. Germline V gene lookup returns CDR1 KGHSH and CDR2 LQKENI. The CDR3 region has the DNA TGTGCCAGCTCACCACGGGACAAGGGTGAGCAGTTCTTC. It codes for CASSPRDKGEQFF.

This clone was seen once. This chain uses TRBV6-6 with TRBJ2-1; D unresolved. The CDR3 spans 12 residues. V shed 6 bases and J shed 3 bases, with 6 bases lying between them. The V gene's germline CDR1 is MNHNY and CDR2 SVGAGI (reference sequence). In DNA form, the CDR3 reads TGTGCCAGCAGAGGCGTCTACAATGAGCAGTTCTTC. The encoded protein is CASRGVYNEQFF.

The V gene is TRBV2, the J gene TRBJ2-3; D is unclear. V was clipped by 2 bases and J by 8 bases, with 17 bases between them. From germline, CDR1 is SNHLY and CDR2 FYNNEI. CDR3 length: 15 residues. The DNA of the CDR3 is TGTGCCAGCAGTGAATTGTCGGGTTCTATAAGTACGCAGTATTTT. Protein: CASSELSGSISTQYF.

The chain combines TRBV18 with TRBJ2-5, with TRBD2 matching 13 bases. Germline V CDR1 and CDR2: KGHSH, LQKENI. The CDR3 extends over 15 amino acids. J lost 4 bases, V lost 2 bases, and 1 base had no gene match. Written as DNA, the CDR3 is TGTGCCAGCTCACCAGGACTAGCGGGAGTAGAGACCCAGTACTTC. The encoded protein is CASSPGLAGVETQYF.

This chain joins TRBV5-1 and TRBJ2-5; TRBD1 aligns across 9 bases. Germline trimming cut 0 bases from V and 5 bases from J; bases unmatched to any gene: 8. The CDR3 has 16 residues. Per the germline V gene, CDR1 is SGHRS and CDR2 is YFSETQ. The CDR3 here is CASSLAGTGPGETQYF. The CDR3, as DNA: TGCGCCAGCAGCTTGGCTGGGACAGGGCCGGGTGAGACCCAGTACTTC.

This clone was detected a few times. The chain employs TRBV28 and TRBJ1-2; TRBD1 is a possible D gene (5 bases). The CDR3 extends over 14 amino acids. Germline V gene sequence: CDR1 MDHEN, CDR2 SYDVKM. Trimming stripped 2 bases from V and 8 bases from J, with 15 bases between. In DNA form, the CDR3 reads TGTGCCAGCAGTTTAAGGTCCAGGGCCATAGGCTACACCTTC. The encoded protein is CASSLRSRAIGYTF.

The chain combines TRBV30 with TRBJ1-5; 7 bases map to TRBD1. V trimming: 2 bases; J trimming: 3 bases; junction bases outside the gene matches: 7. The germline CDR1 and CDR2 sequences are GTSNPN and SVGIG (reference sequence). This CDR3 has 15 residues. As DNA, the CDR3 is TGTGCCTGGAGTCGGCCGGGACAGCACAATCAGCCCCAGCATTTT. Its protein product is CAWSRPGQHNQPQHF.

V usage is TRBV2 and J usage is TRBJ1-1; 8 bases fit TRBD1. Per the germline V gene, CDR1 is SNHLY and CDR2 is FYNNEI. Losses at the gene ends were 6 bases for V and 11 bases for J; bases not matched to a gene: 8. The CDR3 contains 12 residues. CDR3 DNA: TGTGCCAGCAGAAGACAGGGGAGGGATGCTTTCTTT. This encodes CASRRQGRDAFF.

V usage is TRBV9 and J usage is TRBJ2-7; TRBD2 matches at 8 bases. Germline lookup yields CDR1 SGDLS and CDR2 YYNGEE. The junction had 3 bases not matched to a gene; V was cut back by 2 bases and J by 2 bases. The CDR3 extends over 14 amino acids. The CDR3 DNA follows: TGTGCCAGCAGCGTGAATAGCGGGGCCTACGAGCAGTACTTC. It specifies CASSVNSGAYEQYF.

The chain couples TRBV30 to TRBJ1-2, with TRBD1 matching 7 bases. Germline loops: CDR1 GTSNPN, CDR2 SVGIG (reference sequence). V shed 0 bases, J shed 8 bases, and the junction held 12 bases outside the gene matches. This CDR3 region has 15 residues. Here the CDR3 reads CAWSVDRMEGRGYTF. The CDR3 DNA is TGTGCCTGGAGTGTGGACAGGATGGAGGGTAGAGGCTACACCTTC.

This chain joins TRBV1 and TRBJ2-1. TRBV1 is a pseudogene segment. CDR3 length equals 17 residues. The CDR3 is CTSSQPHPRGGTSEQFF. The DNA of the CDR3 is TGCACCAGCAGCCAGCCACACCCCAGGGGGGGTACGAGTGAGCAGTTCTTC.

The genes are TRBV5-8 and TRBJ2-5; D is unresolved. Trimming shortened V by 2 bases and J by 1 base, and 18 bases separated the two germline ends. CDR1 SGHTS and CDR2 YDEGEE come from the germline V gene. CDR3 length: 17 amino acids. The CDR3 nucleotides are TGTGCCAGCAGCTTCACTATCGCAGCCCGGTCCCAAGAGACCCAGTACTTC. Its protein product is CASSFTIAARSQETQYF. Full variable domain (outside the CDR3, taken from reference TRBV5-8 and TRBJ2-5): EAGVTQSPTHLIKTRGQQATLRCSPISGHTSVYWYQQALGLGLQFLLWYDEGEERNRGNFPPRFSGRQFPNYSSELNVNALELEDSALYLCASSFTIAARSQETQYFGPGTRLLVL.

This clone was observed a few times. The chain employs TRBV28 and TRBJ2-7; tentatively, D is TRBD1 (6 bases). This CDR3 has 12 amino acids. V gave up 5 bases and J gave up 6 bases, with 11 bases separating them. Germline values: CDR1 MDHEN, CDR2 SYDVKM. The CDR3: CASSQTGREQYF. The CDR3 DNA follows: TGTGCCAGCAGTCAAACAGGGCGCGAGCAGTACTTC.

The count of this clone is one. V usage is TRBV7-3 and J usage is TRBJ2-7; 8 nucleotides agree with TRBD2. J was trimmed by 7 bases and V by 5 bases; bases with no gene match: 16. CDR3 length: 16 amino acids. The germline CDR1 and CDR2 sequences are SGHTA and FQGTGA. This CDR3 reads CASSPATGGPLWEQYF. CDR3 DNA sequence: TGTGCCAGCAGCCCGGCGACGGGAGGGCCTTTGTGGGAGCAGTACTTC. Combining the CDR3 with reference TRBV7-3 and TRBJ2-7 gives the whole variable domain GAGVSQTPSNKVTEKGKYVELRCDPISGHTALYWYRQSLGQGPEFLIYFQGTGAADDSGLPNDRFFAVRPEGSVSTLKIQRTERGDSAVYLCASSPATGGPLWEQYFGPGTRLTVT.

CDR3 DNA: TGCGCCAGCAGCTTGGTGGGGGGCAGCCAGCCCCAGCATTTT. Encoded protein: CASSLVGGSQPQHF. The rearrangement uses TRBV5-1 and TRBJ1-5, with D possibly being TRBD1 (6 bases). The V gene lost 0 bases and the J gene lost 7 bases, with 11 bases spanning the gap. Germline-derived CDR1 and CDR2 are SGHRS and YFSETQ. This CDR3 spans 14 amino acids. Combining the CDR3 with reference TRBV5-1 and TRBJ1-5 gives the whole variable domain KAGVTQTPRYLIKTRGQQVTLSCSPISGHRSVSWYQQTPGQGLQFLFEYFSETQRNKGNFPGRFSGRQFSNSRSEMNVSTLELGDSALYLCASSLVGGSQPQHFGDGTRLSIL.

CDR3: CASSPDRAYNEKLFF. CDR3 DNA sequence: TGCGCCAGCAGCCCCGACAGGGCCTATAATGAAAAACTGTTTTTT. J is TRBJ1-4 and V is TRBV5-1; 7 positions agree with TRBD1. This CDR3 region has 15 residues. The germline V gene has CDR1 SGHRS and CDR2 YFSETQ. The junction had 7 bases not matched to a gene; V was cut back by 4 bases and J by 4 bases.

The rearrangement links TRBV30 to TRBJ2-7; the D is unclear. The germline CDR1 and CDR2 sequences are GTSNPN and SVGIG (reference sequence). This CDR3 is 11 amino acids long. The V and J ends lost 4 bases and 0 bases respectively, with 4 bases between them. CDR3 region: CAWTGSYEQYF. DNA of the CDR3: TGTGCCTGGACAGGCTCCTACGAGCAGTACTTC.

The rearrangement uses TRBV7-2 and TRBJ2-7; D is perhaps TRBD1 (5 bases). Germline assignment: CDR1 SGHTA and CDR2 FQGNSA. The V gene lost 5 bases and the J gene lost 2 bases, with 13 bases spanning the gap. The length of the CDR3 is 14 residues. The DNA of the CDR3 is TGTGCCAGCAGCATTCTTCAGGGCGCCTACGAGCAGTACTTC. The encoded protein is CASSILQGAYEQYF.

The V and J genes are TRBV4-1 and TRBJ1-4; D is unresolved. Germline loops: CDR1 MGHRA, CDR2 YSYEKL. The CDR3 sequence is 18 residues long. The germline V and J ends were trimmed by 1 base and 0 bases, with 15 bases remaining between them. The CDR3 coding sequence is TGCGCCAGCAGCCAAGGCCGACCCTATCCAACAACTAATGAAAAACTGTTTTTT. The encoded protein is CASSQGRPYPTTNEKLFF.

This clone appeared a few times. A clone one base away is much larger, so this may be a read error. CDR3 nucleotides: TGTGCCAGCAGCGCCGGGACAGGGGACGAAAAACTGTTTTTT. It yields the protein CASSAGTGDEKLFF. The rearrangement uses TRBV5-6 and TRBJ1-4; 10 bases map to TRBD1. The CDR3 runs to 14 residues. CDR1 is SGHDT and CDR2 is YYEEEE in the germline V gene. After removal of 4 bases from V and 8 bases from J, the junction contained 5 bases not matched to a gene. Full variable domain (missing parts from reference TRBV5-6 and TRBJ1-4): DAGVTQSPTHLIKTRGQQVTLRCSPKSGHDTVSWYQQALGQGPQFIFQYYEEEERQRGNFPDRFSGHQFPNYSSELNVNALLLGDSALYLCASSAGTGDEKLFFGSGTQLSVL.

This clone has just one count. The genes are TRBV4-1 and TRBJ1-1, with 8 bases identical to TRBD1. This CDR3 contains 15 residues. Germline lookup yields CDR1 MGHRA and CDR2 YSYEKL. Trimming took 1 base from V and 6 from J; bases not matched to a gene: 7. The CDR3 DNA follows: TGCGCCAGCAGCCAAGGCAGGGGGCTATTCCCTGAAGCTTTCTTT. Translated: CASSQGRGLFPEAFF.